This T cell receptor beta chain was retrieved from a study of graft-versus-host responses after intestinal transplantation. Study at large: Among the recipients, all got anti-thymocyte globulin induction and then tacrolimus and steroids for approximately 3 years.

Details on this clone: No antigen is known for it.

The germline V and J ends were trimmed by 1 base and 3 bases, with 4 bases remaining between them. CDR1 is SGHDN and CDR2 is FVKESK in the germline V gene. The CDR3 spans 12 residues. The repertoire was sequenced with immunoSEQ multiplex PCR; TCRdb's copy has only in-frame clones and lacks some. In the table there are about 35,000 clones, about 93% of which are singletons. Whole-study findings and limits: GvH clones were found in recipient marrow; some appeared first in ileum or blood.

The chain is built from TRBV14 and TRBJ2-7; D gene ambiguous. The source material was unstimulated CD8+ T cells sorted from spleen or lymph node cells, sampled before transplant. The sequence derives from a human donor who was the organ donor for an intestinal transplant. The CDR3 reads CASSQVYYEQYF. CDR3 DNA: TGTGCCAGCAGCCAAGTCTACTACGAGCAGTACTTC.